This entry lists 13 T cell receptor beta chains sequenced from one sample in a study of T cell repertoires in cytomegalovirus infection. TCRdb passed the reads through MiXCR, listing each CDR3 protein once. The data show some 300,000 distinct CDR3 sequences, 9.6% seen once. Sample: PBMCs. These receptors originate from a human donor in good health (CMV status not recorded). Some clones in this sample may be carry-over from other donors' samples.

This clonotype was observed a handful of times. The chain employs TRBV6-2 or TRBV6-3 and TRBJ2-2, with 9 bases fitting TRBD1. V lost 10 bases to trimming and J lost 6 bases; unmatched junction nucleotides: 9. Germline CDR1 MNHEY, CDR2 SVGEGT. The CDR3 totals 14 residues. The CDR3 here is CATASGTGPGELFF. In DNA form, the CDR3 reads TGTGCCACAGCATCCGGGACAGGGCCCGGGGAGCTGTTTTTT.

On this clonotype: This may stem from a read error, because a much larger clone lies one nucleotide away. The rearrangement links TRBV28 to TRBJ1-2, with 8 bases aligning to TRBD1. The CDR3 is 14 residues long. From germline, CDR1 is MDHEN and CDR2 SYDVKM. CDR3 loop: CASSLHGTGYGHTF. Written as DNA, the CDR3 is TGTGCCAGCAGTTTACATGGGACAGGCTATGGCCACACCTTC.

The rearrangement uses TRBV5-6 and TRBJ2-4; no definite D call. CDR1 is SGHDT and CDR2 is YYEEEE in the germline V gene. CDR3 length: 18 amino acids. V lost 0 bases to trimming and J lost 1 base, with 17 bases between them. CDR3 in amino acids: CASSLATGLHGAKNIQYF. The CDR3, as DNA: TGTGCCAGCAGCTTGGCCACCGGGCTCCACGGGGCCAAAAACATTCAGTACTTC.

Here the CDR3 DNA reads TGCGCCAGCAGCCAAGAAAGGGGAACAGGGGGCCCCCAAGAGACCCAGTACTTC. This codes for CASSQERGTGGPQETQYF. The V and J genes are TRBV4-3 and TRBJ2-5; 9 bases line up with TRBD1. The length of the CDR3 is 18 residues. Germline loops: CDR1 LGHNA, CDR2 YSLEER. V trimming: 0 bases; J trimming: 1 base; junction bases outside the gene matches: 9.

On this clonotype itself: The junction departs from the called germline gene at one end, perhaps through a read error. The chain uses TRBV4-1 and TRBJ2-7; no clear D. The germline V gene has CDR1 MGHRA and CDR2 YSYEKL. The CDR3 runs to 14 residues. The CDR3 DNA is TGCGTCAGCAGCCAAGGACCGGCAGTGGGCGAGCAGTACTTC. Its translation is CVSSQGPAVGEQYF.

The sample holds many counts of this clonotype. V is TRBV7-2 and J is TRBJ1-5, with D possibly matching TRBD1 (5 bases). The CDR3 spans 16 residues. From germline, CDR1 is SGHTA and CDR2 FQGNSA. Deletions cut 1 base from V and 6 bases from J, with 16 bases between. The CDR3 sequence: CASSLVSPGVGQPQHF. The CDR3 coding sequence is TGTGCCAGCAGCTTAGTGTCCCCGGGGGTGGGTCAGCCCCAGCATTTT.

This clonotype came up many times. The DNA for the CDR3 is TGTGCCAGCAGGACCGGCGAGGCCACTGAAGCTTTCTTT. This gives the protein CASRTGEATEAFF. V gene TRBV6-6 combines with J gene TRBJ1-1, with D hard to call. The V gene's germline CDR1 is MNHNY and CDR2 SVGAGI (reference sequence). V lost 6 bases and J lost 4, with 12 bases in between. There are 13 residues in the CDR3.

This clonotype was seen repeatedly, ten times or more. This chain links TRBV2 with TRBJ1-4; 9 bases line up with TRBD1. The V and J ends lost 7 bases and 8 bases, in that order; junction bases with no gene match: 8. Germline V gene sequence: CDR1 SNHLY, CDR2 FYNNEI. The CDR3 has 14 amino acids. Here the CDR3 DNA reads TGTGCCAGCACCTCACAGGGGGCAAGCGAAAAACTGTTTTTT. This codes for CASTSQGASEKLFF.

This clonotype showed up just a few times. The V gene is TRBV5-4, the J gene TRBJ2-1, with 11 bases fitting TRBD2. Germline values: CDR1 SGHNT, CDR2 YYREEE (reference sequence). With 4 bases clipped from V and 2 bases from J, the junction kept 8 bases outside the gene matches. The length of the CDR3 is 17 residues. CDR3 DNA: TGTGCCAGCAGCCCGAGCGCGGGACTAGCGGCCTACAATGAGCAGTTCTTC. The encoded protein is CASSPSAGLAAYNEQFF. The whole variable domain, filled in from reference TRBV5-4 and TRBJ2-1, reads ETGVTQSPTHLIKTRGQQVTLRCSSQSGHNTVSWYQQALGQGPQFIFQYYREEENGRGNFPPRFSGLQFPNYSSELNVNALELDDSALYLCASSPSAGLAAYNEQFFGPGTRLTVL.

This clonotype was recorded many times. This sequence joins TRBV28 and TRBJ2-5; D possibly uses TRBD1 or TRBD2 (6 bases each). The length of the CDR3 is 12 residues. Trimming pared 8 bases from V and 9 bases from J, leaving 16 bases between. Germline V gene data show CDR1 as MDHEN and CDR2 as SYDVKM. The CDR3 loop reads CASDETGRSQYF. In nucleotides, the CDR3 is TGTGCCAGCGATGAAACAGGGAGGTCCCAGTACTTC.

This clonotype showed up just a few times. The CDR3 bases are TGTGCCAGCAGTTACGGGACTAGCGGGGGTTACAATGAGCAGTTCTTC. This sequence encodes CASSYGTSGGYNEQFF. The chain carries TRBV6-2 or TRBV6-3 and TRBJ2-1; 14 bases match TRBD2. The trim removed 2 bases at V and 4 bases at J, leaving 1 base unmatched. CDR3 length: 16 residues. Germline V gene lookup returns CDR1 MNHEY and CDR2 SVGEGT.

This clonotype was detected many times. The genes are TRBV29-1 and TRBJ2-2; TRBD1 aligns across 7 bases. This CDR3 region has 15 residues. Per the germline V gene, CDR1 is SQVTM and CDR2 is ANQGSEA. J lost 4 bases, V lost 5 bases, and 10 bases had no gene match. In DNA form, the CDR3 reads TGCAGCGTTACTAAGGGGGCAGGGACCACCGGGGAGCTGTTTTTT. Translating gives CSVTKGAGTTGELFF.

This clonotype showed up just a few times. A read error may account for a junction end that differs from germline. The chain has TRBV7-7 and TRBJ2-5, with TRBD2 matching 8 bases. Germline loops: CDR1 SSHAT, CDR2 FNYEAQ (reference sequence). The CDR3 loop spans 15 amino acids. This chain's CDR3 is CASSLSLAVQETQYF. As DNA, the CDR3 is TGTGCTAGCAGCTTATCACTAGCGGTCCAAGAGACCCAGTACTTC.